This is a list of T cell receptor beta chains from one sample in a study of CD8 T cells in Susac syndrome. Using its own MiXCR run on the immunoSEQ multiplex PCR reads, TCRdb lists one record per CDR3 protein. The sample yields about 190,000 distinct CDR3 sequences, roughly nine tenths seen once. Sequences were obtained from CD4+ T cells from PBMCs. These receptors originate from a human donor with Susac syndrome. Each CDR3 is given without its conserved first and last residue. D genes are given only for firm matches.

>TRBV5-1|.
ASSLGDSRMDTGELF
>TRBV7-9|.
ASSLALMGAGNTIY
>TRBV11-1|TRBD1
ASSTRTGGIGRKTEAF
>TRBV27|TRBD1
ASTPGQTSHNEQF
>TRBV19|TRBD1
ASSHRDRENQPQH
>TRBV15|TRBD2
ATSSLTSGSHEQY
>TRBV30|.
ACGRVNTEAF
>TRBV29-1|TRBD2
SVLAGGGWETQY
>TRBV19|TRBD2
ASSIGTSGSGNNEQF
>TRBV5-1|.
ASSLEGRASTDTQY
>TRBV5-4|.
ASSSGQNYGYT
>TRBV20-1|TRBD1
SATGTGNYEQY
>TRBV2|TRBD2
ASSEVQRGTGELF
>TRBV7-9|.
ASSLLWGAGELF
>TRBV27|.
ASSGGSTEAF
>TRBV30|.
AWSATGNYGYT
>TRBV30|.
AWTSLTEAF
>TRBV6-5|.
ASRRDSTLNQPQH
>TRBV28|.
ASSSYGTDTQY
>TRBV29-1|TRBD1
SVTSGTGSHEQY
>TRBV7-2|.
ASSFYGGATDTQY
>TRBV20-1|.
SVSADQPQH
>TRBV7-3|TRBD1
ASSLGTGNNEQF
>TRBV5-1|TRBD2
ASSLGLAGGVYEQY
>TRBV5-1|.
ASSLGDRTAYTYEQY
>TRBV11-1|TRBD1
ASSSLSGGYEQY
>TRBV3-1|TRBD1
ASSPLRGQGAQQPQH
>TRBV10-3|TRBD2
AFKTSGSNEQF
>TRBV3-1|.
ASSQVSGVEAF
>TRBV20-1|.
SKRNEKLF
>TRBV18|TRBD1
ASSPSRQGAIINTEAF
>TRBV18|.
ASSPRSASSYEQY